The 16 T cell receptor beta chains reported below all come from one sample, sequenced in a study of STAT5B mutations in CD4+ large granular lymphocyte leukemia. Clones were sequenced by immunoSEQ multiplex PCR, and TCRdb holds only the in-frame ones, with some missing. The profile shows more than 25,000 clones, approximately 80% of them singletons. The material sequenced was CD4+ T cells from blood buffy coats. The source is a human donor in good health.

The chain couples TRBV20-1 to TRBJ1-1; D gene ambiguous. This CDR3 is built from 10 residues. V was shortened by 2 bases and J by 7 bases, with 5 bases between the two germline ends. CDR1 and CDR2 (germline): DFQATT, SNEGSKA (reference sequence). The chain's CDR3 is CSARFREAFF. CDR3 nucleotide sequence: TGCAGTGCTAGATTCCGTGAAGCTTTCTTT.

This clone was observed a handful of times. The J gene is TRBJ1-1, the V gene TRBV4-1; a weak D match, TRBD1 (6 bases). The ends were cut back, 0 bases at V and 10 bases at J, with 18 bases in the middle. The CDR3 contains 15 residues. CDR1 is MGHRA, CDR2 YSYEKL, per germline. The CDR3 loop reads CASSQDGGADGGAFF. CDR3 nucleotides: TGCGCCAGCAGCCAAGATGGGGGGGCTGATGGCGGAGCTTTCTTT.

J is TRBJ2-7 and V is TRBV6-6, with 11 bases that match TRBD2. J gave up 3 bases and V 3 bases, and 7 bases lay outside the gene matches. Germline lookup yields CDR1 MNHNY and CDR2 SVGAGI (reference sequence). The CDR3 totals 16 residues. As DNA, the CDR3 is TGTGCCAGCAGTTATCGACTTACTAGCGGGAGCTACGAGCAGTACTTC. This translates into CASSYRLTSGSYEQYF.

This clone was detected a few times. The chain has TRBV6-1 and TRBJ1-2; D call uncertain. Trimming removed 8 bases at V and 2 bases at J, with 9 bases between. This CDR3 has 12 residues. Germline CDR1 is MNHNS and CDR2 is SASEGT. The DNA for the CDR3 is TGTGCCAGCGGATACTTGAACTATGGCTACACCTTC. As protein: CASGYLNYGYTF.

CDR3 in DNA: TGTGCCAGCAGCTCTCGGACGGAAAGCACAGATACGCAGTATTTT. It is translated as CASSSRTESTDTQYF. The V and J genes are TRBV13 and TRBJ2-3, with no clear D. Germline V gives CDR1 PRHDT, CDR2 FYEKMQ (reference sequence). V gave up 4 bases and J gave up 0 bases, with 11 bases separating them. This CDR3 has 15 amino acids.

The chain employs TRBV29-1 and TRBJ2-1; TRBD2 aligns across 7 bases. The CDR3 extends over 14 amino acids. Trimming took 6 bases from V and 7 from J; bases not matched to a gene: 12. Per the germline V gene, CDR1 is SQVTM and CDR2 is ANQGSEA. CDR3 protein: CSVLRDAGRNEQFF. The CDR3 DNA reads TGCAGCGTCTTAAGGGACGCCGGGAGGAATGAGCAGTTCTTC.

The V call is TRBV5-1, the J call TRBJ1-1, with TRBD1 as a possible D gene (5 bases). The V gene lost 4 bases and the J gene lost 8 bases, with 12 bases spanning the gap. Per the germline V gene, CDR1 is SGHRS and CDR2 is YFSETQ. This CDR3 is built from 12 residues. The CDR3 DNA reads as TGCGCCAGCAGCCCCGCAAGGGGCGAAGCTTTCTTT. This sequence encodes CASSPARGEAFF. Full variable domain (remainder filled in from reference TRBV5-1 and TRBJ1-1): KAGVTQTPRYLIKTRGQQVTLSCSPISGHRSVSWYQQTPGQGLQFLFEYFSETQRNKGNFPGRFSGRQFSNSRSEMNVSTLELGDSALYLCASSPARGEAFFGQGTRLTVV.

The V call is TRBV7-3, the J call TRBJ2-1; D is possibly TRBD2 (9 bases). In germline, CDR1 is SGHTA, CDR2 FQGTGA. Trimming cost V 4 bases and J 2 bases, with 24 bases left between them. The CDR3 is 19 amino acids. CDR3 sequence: CASSSQGAGERGAYNEQFF. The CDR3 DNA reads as TGTGCCAGCAGCTCTCAGGGGGCGGGCGAGCGGGGGGCCTACAATGAGCAGTTCTTC.

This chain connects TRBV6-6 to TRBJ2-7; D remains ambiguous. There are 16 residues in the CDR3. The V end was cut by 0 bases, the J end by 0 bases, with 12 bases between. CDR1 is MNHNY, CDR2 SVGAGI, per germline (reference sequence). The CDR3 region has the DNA TGTGCCAGCAGTTACTCGCGTGCCGGCGCCTCCTACGAGCAGTACGTC. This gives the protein CASSYSRAGASYEQYV.

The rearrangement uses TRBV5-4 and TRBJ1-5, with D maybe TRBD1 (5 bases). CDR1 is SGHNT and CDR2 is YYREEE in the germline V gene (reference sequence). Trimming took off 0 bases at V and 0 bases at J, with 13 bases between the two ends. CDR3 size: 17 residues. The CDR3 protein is CASSLGGVMGSNQPQHF. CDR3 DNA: TGTGCCAGCAGCTTGGGGGGGGTAATGGGTAGCAATCAGCCCCAGCATTTT.

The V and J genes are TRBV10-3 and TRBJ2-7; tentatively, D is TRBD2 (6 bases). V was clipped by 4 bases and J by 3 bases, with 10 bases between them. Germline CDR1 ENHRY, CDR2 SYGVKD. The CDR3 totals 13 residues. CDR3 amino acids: CAISAGSSYEQYV. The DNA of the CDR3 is TGTGCCATCAGTGCCGGGAGCAGCTACGAGCAGTACGTC.

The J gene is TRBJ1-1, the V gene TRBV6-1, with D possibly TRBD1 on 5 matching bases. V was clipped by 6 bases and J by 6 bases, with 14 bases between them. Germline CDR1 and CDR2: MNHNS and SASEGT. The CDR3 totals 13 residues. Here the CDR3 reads CASRGTNLPEAFF. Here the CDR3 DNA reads TGTGCCAGCAGAGGGACCAACCTCCCTGAAGCTTTCTTT.

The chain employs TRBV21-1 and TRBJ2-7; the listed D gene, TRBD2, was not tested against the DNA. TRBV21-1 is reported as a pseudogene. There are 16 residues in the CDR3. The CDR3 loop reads CASSKGLAGGSYEQYF. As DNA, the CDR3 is TGTGCCAGCAGCAAAGGACTAGCGGGAGGCTCCTACGAGCAGTACTTC.

The CDR3 here is CASSLEGGFLGSNTEAFF. DNA for the CDR3: TGTGCCAGCAGCTTAGAAGGGGGTTTTTTGGGTTCGAACACTGAAGCTTTCTTT. The genes are TRBV7-9 and TRBJ1-1; tentatively, D is TRBD1 (6 bases). Germline V lookup: CDR1 SEHNR, CDR2 FQNEAQ (reference sequence). The CDR3 totals 18 residues. V lost 1 base to trimming and J lost 1 base, with 19 bases between them.

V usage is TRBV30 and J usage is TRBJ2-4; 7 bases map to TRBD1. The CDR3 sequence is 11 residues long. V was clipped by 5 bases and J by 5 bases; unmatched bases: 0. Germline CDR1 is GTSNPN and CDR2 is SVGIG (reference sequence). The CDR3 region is CAWGTENIQYF. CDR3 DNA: TGTGCCTGGGGGACAGAAAACATTCAGTACTTC.

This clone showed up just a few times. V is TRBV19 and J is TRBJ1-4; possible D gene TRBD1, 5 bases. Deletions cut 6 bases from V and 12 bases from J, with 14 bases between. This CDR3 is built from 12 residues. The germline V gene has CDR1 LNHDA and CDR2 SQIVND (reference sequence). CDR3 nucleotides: TGTGCCAGTAGCCCATCGAGGGGTGAACTGTTTTTT. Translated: CASSPSRGELFF. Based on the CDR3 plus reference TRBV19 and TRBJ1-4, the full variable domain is DGGITQSPKYLFRKEGQNVTLSCEQNLNHDAMYWYRQDPGQGLRLIYYSQIVNDFQKGDIAEGYSVSREKKESFPLTVTSAQKNPTAFYLCASSPSRGELFFGSGTQLSVL.